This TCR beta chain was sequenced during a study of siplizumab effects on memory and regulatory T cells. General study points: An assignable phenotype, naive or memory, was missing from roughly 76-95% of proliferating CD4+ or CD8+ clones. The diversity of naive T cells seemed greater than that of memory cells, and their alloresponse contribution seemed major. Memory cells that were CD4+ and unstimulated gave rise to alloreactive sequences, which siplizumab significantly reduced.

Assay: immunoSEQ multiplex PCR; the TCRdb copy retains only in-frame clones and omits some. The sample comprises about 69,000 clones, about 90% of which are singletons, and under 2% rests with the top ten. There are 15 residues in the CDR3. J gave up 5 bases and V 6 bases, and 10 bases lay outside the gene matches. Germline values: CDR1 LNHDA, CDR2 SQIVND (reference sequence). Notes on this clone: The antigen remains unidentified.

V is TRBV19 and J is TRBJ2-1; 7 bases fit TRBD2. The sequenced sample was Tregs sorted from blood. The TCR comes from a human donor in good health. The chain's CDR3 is CASSRIGGNNNEQFF. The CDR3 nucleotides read TGTGCCAGTAGCCGAATCGGGGGGAATAACAATGAGCAGTTCTTC.